Below, 15 T cell receptor beta chains from the same sample are listed, as sequenced in a study of T cell responses to AZD1222 COVID-19 vaccine. Produced via immunoSEQ multiplex PCR; TCRdb's table is partial and in-frame only. The top ten clones hold more than 3.5% of a sample with some 170,000 clones, about nine tenths of them seen once. The sample was peripheral blood, taken 28 days after the second dose of the MenACWY control vaccine. The source of these receptors is an adult who received the MenACWY meningococcal vaccine as a control.

The CDR3 region has the DNA TGTGCCAGCAGTTACTCGCCGGAGGGAGTGAACACTGAAGCTTTCTTT. Translating gives CASSYSPEGVNTEAFF. The genes are TRBV6-5 and TRBJ1-1; D unclear. Per germline, CDR1 MNHEY and CDR2 SVGAGI. The CDR3 totals 16 residues. V was pared by 0 bases and J by 0 bases, with 11 bases between.

The chain uses TRBV12-3 or TRBV12-4 and TRBJ2-3, with unresolved D. V shed 7 bases and J shed 10 bases, with 15 bases lying between them. The CDR3 has 12 residues. The CDR3 loop reads CASKEMLEAQYF. The DNA for the CDR3 is TGTGCCAGCAAGGAGATGCTAGAAGCGCAGTATTTT.

The CDR3 DNA follows: TGTGCCAGCTCACCTAGCGGGAGGTACACAGATACGCAGTATTTT. Residues: CASSPSGRYTDTQYF. The J gene is TRBJ2-3, the V gene TRBV18, with 10 bases aligning to TRBD2. The CDR3 loop spans 15 amino acids. The germline V gene encodes CDR1 KGHSH and CDR2 LQKENI. V was pared by 3 bases and J by 2 bases, with 2 bases of the junction left unmatched.

The V and J genes are TRBV11-2 and TRBJ2-7; the D is unclear. V dropped 3 bases and J dropped 2 bases, with 11 bases sitting between them. This CDR3 has 14 residues. CDR1 is SGHAT and CDR2 is FQNNGV in the germline V gene. CDR3 bases: TGTGCCAGCAGCTTCCTCAGGAAACCCTACGAGCAGTACTTC. It codes for CASSFLRKPYEQYF.

The chain recombines TRBV5-4 with TRBJ2-7; 9 bases map to TRBD2. Germline CDR1 and CDR2: SGHNT and YYREEE (reference sequence). There are 14 residues in the CDR3. V gave up 6 bases and J gave up 2 bases; unmatched junction bases: 6. CDR3 in DNA: TGTGCCAGCACTCGGGGCGGGAGGGCCTACGAGCAGTACTTC. This sequence encodes CASTRGGRAYEQYF.

The V and J genes are TRBV3-1 (or the pseudogene TRBV3-2) and TRBJ2-2; no reliable D call. The germline CDR1 and CDR2 sequences are LGHDT and YNNKEL (reference sequence). V dropped 2 bases and J dropped 4 bases, with 14 bases sitting between them. The length of the CDR3 is 16 residues. This chain's CDR3 is CASSQRYLSGTGELFF. The CDR3 DNA reads TGTGCCAGCAGCCAAAGGTACCTTTCCGGCACCGGGGAGCTGTTTTTT.

V gene TRBV11-2 combines with J gene TRBJ2-7; 9 bases agree with TRBD2. The CDR3 has 14 residues. Per germline, CDR1 SGHAT and CDR2 FQNNGV. Germline trimming cut 5 bases from V and 11 bases from J; bases unmatched to any gene: 13. The CDR3 region has the DNA TGTGCCAGCAGCAAGCCGCGGGAGGGCCCGAGGGAGTACTTC. It codes for CASSKPREGPREYF.

The V and J genes are TRBV10-3 and TRBJ2-5; no reliable D call. Germline V lookup: CDR1 ENHRY, CDR2 SYGVKD. Deletions cut 0 bases from V and 2 bases from J, with 10 bases between. The CDR3 loop spans 15 amino acids. CDR3 nucleotides: TGTGCCATCAGTGAGTCCATTGGGCGGCAAGAGACCCAGTACTTC. Translated, it gives CAISESIGRQETQYF.

This clone was picked up one time. The chain joins TRBV18 to TRBJ1-5; 7 nucleotides align to TRBD1. The germline gives CDR1 KGHSH, CDR2 LQKENI. The J segment lost 3 bases and the V segment lost 4 bases, leaving 6 bases of the junction unmatched. The CDR3 covers 15 residues. CDR3: CASSHEGGTNQPQHF. CDR3 in DNA: TGTGCCAGCTCACACGAAGGGGGCACCAATCAGCCCCAGCATTTT. The complete variable domain, with remaining parts taken from reference TRBV18 and TRBJ1-5, reads NAGVMQNPRHLVRRRGQEARLRCSPMKGHSHVYWYRQLPEEGLKFMVYLQKENIIDESGMPKERFSAEFPKEGPSILRIQQVVRGDSAAYFCASSHEGGTNQPQHFGDGTRLSIL.

Only one count was recorded for this clone. The rearrangement links TRBV7-2 to TRBJ2-3; 10 nucleotides agree with TRBD2. The germline V gene encodes CDR1 SGHTA and CDR2 FQGNSA. V was clipped by 1 base and J by 5 bases; unmatched bases: 9. The CDR3 sequence is 17 residues long. The CDR3 region is CASSLGIGLAGVDTQYF. DNA of the CDR3: TGTGCCAGCAGCTTAGGGATAGGTCTAGCGGGAGTAGATACGCAGTATTTT.

V and J are TRBV27 and TRBJ1-1; D may be TRBD1 (6 bases). The germline CDR1 and CDR2 sequences are MNHEY and SMNVEV (reference sequence). CDR3 length: 15 amino acids. Trimming stripped 7 bases from V and 4 bases from J, with 19 bases between. DNA of the CDR3: TGTGCCAGCATCCAAAGAGGGGGTCGGTTCACTGAAGCTTTCTTT. Its protein is CASIQRGGRFTEAFF.

The gene calls are TRBV5-6 and TRBJ2-3; no reliable D call. The V end lost 4 bases, the J end lost 4 bases, and 10 bases lay between the germline ends. Germline V CDR1 and CDR2: SGHDT, YYEEEE. There are 13 residues in the CDR3. In DNA, the CDR3 is TGTGCCAGCAGCCGTGATTGGCCAGATACGCAGTATTTT. It codes for CASSRDWPDTQYF.

The CDR3 DNA reads as TGCAGCGTTCTAATCTCCTACAATGAGCAGTTCTTC. As protein: CSVLISYNEQFF. V is TRBV29-1 and J is TRBJ2-1; D is uncertain. Germline V gene data show CDR1 as SQVTM and CDR2 as ANQGSEA. Trimming removed 5 bases at V and 0 bases at J, with 5 bases between. This CDR3 has 12 residues.

V gene TRBV28 combines with J gene TRBJ2-1; D may be TRBD2 (6 bases). The CDR3 length is 16 residues. With 4 bases removed from V and 0 bases from J, the gap between germline ends came to 13 bases. CDR1 MDHEN and CDR2 SYDVKM come from the germline V gene. The CDR3 loop is CASSSLSGYSYNEQFF. DNA of the CDR3: TGTGCCAGCAGTTCCCTAAGCGGGTACTCCTACAATGAGCAGTTCTTC.

The chain carries TRBV20-1 and TRBJ2-6; 7 positions match TRBD2. Losses at the gene ends were 3 bases for V and 2 bases for J; bases not matched to a gene: 10. CDR1 is DFQATT and CDR2 is SNEGSKA in the germline V gene (reference sequence). The CDR3 spans 17 residues. CDR3 DNA: TGCAGTGCTAGTGGGAGGGCGGGGCTAACTGGGGCCAACGTCCTGACTTTC. It codes for CSASGRAGLTGANVLTF.